The present T cell receptor (beta chain) was sequenced within a study of blood T cell repertoires in COVID-19. Across the study: Samples taken during acute and convalescent COVID-19 were collected in the United States, Italy and Spain. In each case, the material was cDNA or gDNA derived from T cells, B-cell-depleted T cells, or PBMCs.

Authors' processing steps: Amplification with reference gene primers provided the estimates of nucleated cell counts. The table came from immunoSEQ multiplex PCR; TCRdb's copy has only in-frame clones and leaves some out. V, J and clone size derive from that table, while D and trimming were established from the DNA sequence. The sample lists under 250,000 clones, roughly nine tenths occurring once. The CDR3 has 13 residues. Trimming took off 5 bases at V and 4 bases at J, with 11 bases between the two ends. In germline, CDR1 is KGHSH, CDR2 LQKENI. This chain uses TRBV18 with TRBJ2-5, with D tentatively TRBD2 (6 bases). Sequenced sample: peripheral blood. The sequence came from a man aged 40-49 years with acute or convalescent COVID-19. This chain's CDR3 is CASSVSEGETQYF. The CDR3 DNA is TGTGCCAGCTCAGTATCGGAGGGAGAGACCCAGTACTTC.